Listed below are T cell receptor beta chains from one sample, sequenced in a study of blood T cell repertoires in COVID-19. The method was immunoSEQ multiplex PCR; TCRdb's version includes in-frame clones alone and lacks a portion of them. The sample shows roughly 100,000 clones, around nine tenths of them seen only once. The sequenced material came from peripheral blood. These receptors were taken from a woman older than 75 with acute or convalescent COVID-19. Each CDR3 is given with its conserved first and last residue. For some rows the clone size is stated as once, few or many, or as a class when expanded; others skip it.

CASSQGAVPDPNEKLFF	TRBJ1-4	-	TRBV3-1/TRBV3-2
CASSLEGRGADTQYF	TRBJ2-3	-	TRBV7-8
CASSPNPFPGSPLHF	TRBJ1-6	-	TRBV2
CASSLTRGYNSPLHF	TRBJ1-6	-	TRBV11-1
CAISGGGGPYEQYF	TRBJ2-7	-	TRBV10-3
CATSREAGDSPLHF	TRBJ1-6	-	TRBV15
CASSDSGFERDIQYF	TRBJ2-4	-	TRBV9
CARSSSGTGGTDTQYF	TRBJ2-3	-	TRBV5-3
CASSRTSGGPTDTQYF	TRBJ2-3	-	TRBV7-7
CASSLRGADTQYF	TRBJ2-3	-	TRBV7-3
CASSPGQVNSGNTIYF	TRBJ1-3	few	TRBV9
CASSPPGQHNEKLFF	TRBJ1-4	-	TRBV6-6
CAISAAEGRNQPQHF	TRBJ1-5	-	TRBV10-3
CASRSKQGAREKLFF	TRBJ1-4	-	TRBV19
CASSLEPAGGLGEQFF	TRBJ2-1	-	TRBV5-1
CASSLAAWESGQVDNEQFF	TRBJ2-1	-	TRBV5-4